This TCR beta chain was sequenced during a study of glioma-infiltrating T cells after dendritic cell vaccination (dated by TCRdb to about 2016). Broadly, across the study: Of the roughly 15 glioblastoma patients in the cohort, all drawn from Phase I and II dendritic cell vaccination trials, 9 were newly diagnosed and 6 had recurrent disease. Patients received autologous tumor lysate-pulsed dendritic cell vaccination between 2003 and 2012. To make the vaccine, monocyte-derived dendritic cells were cultured for approximately 7 days with IL-4 and GM-CSF and then pulsed overnight with autologous tumor lysate. Three intradermal dendritic cell vaccine injections were administered to patients at biweekly intervals in the arm below the axilla. In glioblastoma patients vaccinated with dendritic cells, deep sequencing of TCR beta CDR3 regions served to measure tumor-infiltrating lymphocyte content and to compare repertoires between tumor and blood. Survival after dendritic cell vaccination was correlated with TCR sequencing metrics, such as TIL content and the overlap between tumor and blood repertoires. Points the paper makes about the study in general: Longer time to progression and overall survival after dendritic cell vaccination were predicted by higher estimated pretreatment TIL content. No direct relationship between TCR clonality and survival was found, suggesting a diverse polyclonal response may matter. The cohort was small and heterogeneous, only a few patients had full blood and tumor sets, and even fewer had initial-recurrent tumor pairs. The TCR overlap response model with three groups was called speculative and said to need prospective validation.

There are 14 amino acids in the CDR3, from cysteine to phenylalanine inclusive. The only DNA kept is the CDR3, 42 bases in frame from the first base. According to the germline V gene, CDR1 reads SNHLY and CDR2 reads FYNNEI. Here V drops 7 bases and J drops 2 bases, and the junction holds 4 bases not matched to any gene. The immunoSEQ assay amplified TCRB CDR3 regions from roughly 2 micrograms of genomic DNA, or from all available DNA when less than that amount was available. Multiplex PCR used 60 forward primers for TCR V beta segments and 13 reverse primers for J beta segments. To estimate reads per starting template, synthetic control templates were spiked into each sample at limiting dilution. The Illumina HiSeq System generated 87 bp sequencing reads. As for how the authors treated the data: PCR and sequencing errors were removed by a nearest neighbor algorithm that merged closely related sequences. TCR overlap was defined as the percentage of unique tumor TCR beta sequences that were also found in the peripheral blood of the same patient. TCRdb re-hosts the immuneACCESS table, in-frame sequences only. Its copies lack some clones; in the studies checked, an unresolved V gene accounts for under half of them, and the cause for the rest is not known. The V and J calls and clone size are taken from that table; D and trimming were inferred from the DNA. The sample data list about 92,000 clones, and about nine tenths of these were observed just once. Clones ranked in the top ten supply around 14% of the sample.

Patients were selected for having adequate residual fresh-frozen tumor tissue and more than two years of available survival data. Molecular status otherwise varied across the glioblastoma patients, but none of them carried an isocitrate dehydrogenase mutation. PBMC were collected before vaccination, two weeks after the third vaccination, and at tumor progression if progression occurred. Genomic DNA was extracted with the Qiagen DNeasy Blood extraction Kit. Turning to this clone: The target of this receptor is not known. No qualities accompany the bases; no much larger clone lies one base away.

The sequencing here drew on blood, taken before dendritic cell vaccination. The receptor was isolated from a human donor with glioblastoma. Recombination linked TRBV2 to TRBJ2-1; 8 junctional bases match TRBD1. The CDR3 is CASTPDRAYNEQFF. The bases are TGTGCCAGCACCCCGGACAGGGCCTACAATGAGCAGTTCTTC.